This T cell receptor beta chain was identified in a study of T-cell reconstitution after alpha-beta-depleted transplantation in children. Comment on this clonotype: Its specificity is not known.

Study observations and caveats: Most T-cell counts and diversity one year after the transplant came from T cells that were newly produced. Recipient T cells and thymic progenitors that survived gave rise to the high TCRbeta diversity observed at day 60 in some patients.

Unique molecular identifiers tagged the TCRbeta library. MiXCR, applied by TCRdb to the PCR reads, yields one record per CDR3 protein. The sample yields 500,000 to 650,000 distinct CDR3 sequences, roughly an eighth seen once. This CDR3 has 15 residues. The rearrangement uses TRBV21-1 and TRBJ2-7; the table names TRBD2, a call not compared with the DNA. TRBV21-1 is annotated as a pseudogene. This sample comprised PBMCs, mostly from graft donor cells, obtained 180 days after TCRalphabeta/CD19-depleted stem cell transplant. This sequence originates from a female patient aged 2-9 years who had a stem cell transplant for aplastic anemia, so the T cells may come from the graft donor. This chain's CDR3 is CASSKWRGIGYEQYF. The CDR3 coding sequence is TGTGCCAGCAGCAAATGGAGGGGTATCGGGTACGAGCAGTACTTC.